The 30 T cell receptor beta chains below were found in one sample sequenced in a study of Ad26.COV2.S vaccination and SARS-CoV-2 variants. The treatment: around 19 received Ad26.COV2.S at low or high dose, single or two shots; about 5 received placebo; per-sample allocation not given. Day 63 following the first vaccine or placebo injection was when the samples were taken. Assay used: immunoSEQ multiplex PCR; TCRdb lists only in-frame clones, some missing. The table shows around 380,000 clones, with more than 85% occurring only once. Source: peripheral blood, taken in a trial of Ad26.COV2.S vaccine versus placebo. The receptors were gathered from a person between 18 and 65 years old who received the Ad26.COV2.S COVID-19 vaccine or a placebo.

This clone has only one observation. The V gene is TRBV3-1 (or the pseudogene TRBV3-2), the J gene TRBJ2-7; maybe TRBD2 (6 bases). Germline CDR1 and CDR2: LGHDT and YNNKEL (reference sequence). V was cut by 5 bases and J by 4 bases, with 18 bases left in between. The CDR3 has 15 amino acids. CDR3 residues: CASSSRDSPRYEQYF. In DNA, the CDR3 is TGTGCCAGCAGCTCCCGGGACTCACCCCGATACGAGCAGTACTTC.

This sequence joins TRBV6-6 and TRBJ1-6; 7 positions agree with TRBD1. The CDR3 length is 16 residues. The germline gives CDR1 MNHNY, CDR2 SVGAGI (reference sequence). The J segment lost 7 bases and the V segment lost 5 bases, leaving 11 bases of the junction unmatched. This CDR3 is CASSRQGLSVNSPLHF. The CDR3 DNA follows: TGTGCCAGCAGTCGACAGGGTCTTAGCGTAAATTCACCCCTCCACTTT.

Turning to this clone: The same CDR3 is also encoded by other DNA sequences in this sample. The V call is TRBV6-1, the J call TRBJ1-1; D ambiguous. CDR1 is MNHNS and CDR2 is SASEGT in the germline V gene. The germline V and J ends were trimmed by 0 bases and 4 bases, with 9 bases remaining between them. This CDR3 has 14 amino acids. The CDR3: CASSEAGGGTEAFF. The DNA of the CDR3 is TGTGCCAGCAGTGAAGCGGGCGGAGGCACTGAAGCTTTCTTT.

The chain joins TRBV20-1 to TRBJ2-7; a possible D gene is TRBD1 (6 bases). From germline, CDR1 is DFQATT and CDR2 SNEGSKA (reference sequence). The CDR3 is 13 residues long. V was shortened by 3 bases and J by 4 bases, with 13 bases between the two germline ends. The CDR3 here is CSASNGRGYEQYF. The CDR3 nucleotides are TGCAGTGCTAGTAACGGCAGGGGTTACGAGCAGTACTTC.

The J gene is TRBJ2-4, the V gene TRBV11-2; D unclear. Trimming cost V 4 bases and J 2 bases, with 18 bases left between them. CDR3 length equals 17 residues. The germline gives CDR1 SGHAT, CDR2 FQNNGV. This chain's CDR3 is CASSSPTNPLTKNIQYF. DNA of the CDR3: TGTGCCAGCAGCTCCCCCACAAACCCCCTGACCAAAAACATTCAGTACTTC.

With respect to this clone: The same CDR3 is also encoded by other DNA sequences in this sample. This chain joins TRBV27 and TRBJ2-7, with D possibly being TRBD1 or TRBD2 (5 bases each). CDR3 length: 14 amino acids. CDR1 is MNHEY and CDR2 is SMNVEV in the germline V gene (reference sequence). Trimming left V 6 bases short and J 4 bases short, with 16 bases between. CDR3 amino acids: CASSLRDGSYEQYF. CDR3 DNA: TGTGCCAGCAGCCTCCGGGACGGTTCATACGAGCAGTACTTC.

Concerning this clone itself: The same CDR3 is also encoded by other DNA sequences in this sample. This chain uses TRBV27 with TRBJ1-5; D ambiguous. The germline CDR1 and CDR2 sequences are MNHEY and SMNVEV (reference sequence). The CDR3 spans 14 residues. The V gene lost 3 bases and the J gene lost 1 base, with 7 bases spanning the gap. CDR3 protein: CASSFIGSNQPQHF. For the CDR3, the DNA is TGTGCCAGCAGTTTCATTGGCAGCAATCAGCCCCAGCATTTT.

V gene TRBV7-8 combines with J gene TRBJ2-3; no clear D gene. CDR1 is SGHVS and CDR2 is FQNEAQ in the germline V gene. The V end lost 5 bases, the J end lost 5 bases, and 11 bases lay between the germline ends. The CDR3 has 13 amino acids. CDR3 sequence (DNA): TGTGCCAGCAGCGTAGATGGGGAAGATACGCAGTATTTT. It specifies CASSVDGEDTQYF.

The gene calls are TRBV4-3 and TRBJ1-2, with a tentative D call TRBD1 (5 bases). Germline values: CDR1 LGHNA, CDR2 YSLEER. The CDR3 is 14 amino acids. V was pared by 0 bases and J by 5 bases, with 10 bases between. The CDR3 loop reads CASSQEHSGYGYTF. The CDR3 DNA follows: TGCGCCAGCAGCCAAGAACACTCAGGGTATGGCTACACCTTC.

The CDR3 sequence is CAIKRADTEAFF. For the CDR3, the DNA is TGTGCCATCAAGCGGGCGGACACTGAAGCTTTCTTT. The rearrangement joins TRBV10-3 to TRBJ1-1; no clear D gene. CDR3 length: 12 amino acids. Trimming pared 7 bases from V and 3 bases from J, leaving 9 bases between. Per germline, CDR1 ENHRY and CDR2 SYGVKD.

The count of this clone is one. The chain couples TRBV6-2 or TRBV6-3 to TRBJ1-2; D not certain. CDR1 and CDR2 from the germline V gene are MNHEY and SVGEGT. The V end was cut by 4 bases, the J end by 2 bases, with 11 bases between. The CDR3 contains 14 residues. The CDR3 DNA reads TGTGCCAGCAGTTCCCCTAAGGGAAACTATGGCTACACCTTC. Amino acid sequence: CASSSPKGNYGYTF.

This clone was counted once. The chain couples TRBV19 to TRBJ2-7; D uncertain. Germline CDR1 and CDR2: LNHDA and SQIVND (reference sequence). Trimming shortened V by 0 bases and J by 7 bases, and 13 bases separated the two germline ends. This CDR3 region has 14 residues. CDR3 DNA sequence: TGTGCCAGTAGTATAGATGCCGCGGCCTCTGAGCAGTACTTC. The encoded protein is CASSIDAAASEQYF.

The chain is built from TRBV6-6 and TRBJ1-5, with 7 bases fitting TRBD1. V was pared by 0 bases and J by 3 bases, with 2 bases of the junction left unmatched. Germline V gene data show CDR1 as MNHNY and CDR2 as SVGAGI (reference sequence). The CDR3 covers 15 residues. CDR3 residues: CASSYSTGYNQPQHF. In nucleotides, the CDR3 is TGTGCCAGCAGTTACTCGACAGGGTACAATCAGCCCCAGCATTTT.

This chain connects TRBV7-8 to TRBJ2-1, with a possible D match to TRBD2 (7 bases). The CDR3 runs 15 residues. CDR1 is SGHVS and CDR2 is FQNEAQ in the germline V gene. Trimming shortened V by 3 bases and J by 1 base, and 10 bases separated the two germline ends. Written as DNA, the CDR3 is TGTGCCAGCAGCTTTGGGGGGGCGTCCTACAATGAGCAGTTCTTC. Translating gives CASSFGGASYNEQFF.

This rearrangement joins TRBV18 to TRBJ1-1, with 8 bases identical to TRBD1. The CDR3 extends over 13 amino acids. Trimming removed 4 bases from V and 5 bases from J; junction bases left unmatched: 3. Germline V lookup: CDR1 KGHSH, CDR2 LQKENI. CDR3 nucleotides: TGTGCCAGCTCACTGAGGACAGGGACTGAAGCTTTCTTT. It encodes CASSLRTGTEAFF.

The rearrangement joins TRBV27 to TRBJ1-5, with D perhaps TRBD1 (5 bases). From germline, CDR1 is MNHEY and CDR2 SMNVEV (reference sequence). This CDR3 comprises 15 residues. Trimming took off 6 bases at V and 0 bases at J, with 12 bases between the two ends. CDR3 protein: CASRLSQDSNQPQHF. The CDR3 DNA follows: TGTGCCAGCAGGCTCTCACAGGATAGCAATCAGCCCCAGCATTTT.

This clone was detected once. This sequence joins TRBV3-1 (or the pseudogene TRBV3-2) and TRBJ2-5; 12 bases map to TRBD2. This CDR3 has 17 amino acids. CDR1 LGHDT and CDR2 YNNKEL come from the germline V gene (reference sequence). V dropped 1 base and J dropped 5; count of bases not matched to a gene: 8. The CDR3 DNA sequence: TGTGCCAGCAGCCAAGTGGCTAGCGGGAGGGTAGGGGAGACCCAGTACTTC. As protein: CASSQVASGRVGETQYF.

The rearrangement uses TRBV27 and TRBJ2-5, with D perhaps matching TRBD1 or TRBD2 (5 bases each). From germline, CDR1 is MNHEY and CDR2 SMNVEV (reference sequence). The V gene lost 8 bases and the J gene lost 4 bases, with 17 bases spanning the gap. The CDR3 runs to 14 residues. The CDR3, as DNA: TGTGCCAGCGGGGGTATGGGAGCGGTAGAGACCCAGTACTTC. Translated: CASGGMGAVETQYF.

This CDR3 is CASSYSIWGASYGYTF. In DNA, the CDR3 is TGTGCCAGCAGTTACTCTATTTGGGGGGCGAGCTATGGCTACACCTTC. The chain joins TRBV6-5 to TRBJ1-2, with D maybe TRBD1 (6 bases). CDR3 length equals 16 residues. CDR1 and CDR2 (germline): MNHEY, SVGAGI. V shed 0 bases and J shed 4 bases, with 15 bases lying between them.

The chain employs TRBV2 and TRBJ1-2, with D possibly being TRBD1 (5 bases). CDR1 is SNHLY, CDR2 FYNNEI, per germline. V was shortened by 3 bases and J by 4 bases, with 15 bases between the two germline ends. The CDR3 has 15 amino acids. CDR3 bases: TGTGCCAGCAGTGATTTGACAGATGGGTCCTATGGCTACACCTTC. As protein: CASSDLTDGSYGYTF.

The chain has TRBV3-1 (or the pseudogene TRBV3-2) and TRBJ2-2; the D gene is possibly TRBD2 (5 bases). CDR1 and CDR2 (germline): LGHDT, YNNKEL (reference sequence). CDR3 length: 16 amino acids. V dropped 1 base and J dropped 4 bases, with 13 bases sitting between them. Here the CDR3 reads CASSQVAGLGTGELFF. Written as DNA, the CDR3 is TGTGCCAGCAGCCAAGTTGCCGGACTGGGCACCGGGGAGCTGTTTTTT.

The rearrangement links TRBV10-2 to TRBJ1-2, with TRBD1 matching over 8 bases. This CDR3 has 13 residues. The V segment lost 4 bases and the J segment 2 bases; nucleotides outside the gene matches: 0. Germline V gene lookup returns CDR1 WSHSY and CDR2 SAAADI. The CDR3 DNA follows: TGCGCCAGCAGTGGGACAGGGAACTATGGCTACACCTTC. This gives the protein CASSGTGNYGYTF.

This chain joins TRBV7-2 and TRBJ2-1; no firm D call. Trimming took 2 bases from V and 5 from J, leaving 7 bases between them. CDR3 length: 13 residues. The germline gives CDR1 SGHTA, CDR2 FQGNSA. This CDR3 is CASSLMANNEQFF. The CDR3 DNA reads TGTGCCAGCAGCTTAATGGCGAACAATGAGCAGTTCTTC.

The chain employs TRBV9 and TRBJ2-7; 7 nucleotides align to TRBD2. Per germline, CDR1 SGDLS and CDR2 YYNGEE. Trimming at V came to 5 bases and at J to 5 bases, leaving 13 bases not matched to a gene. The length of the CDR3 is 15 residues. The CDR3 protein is CASSIAGGGVNEQYF. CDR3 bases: TGTGCCAGCAGTATAGCTGGGGGAGGGGTCAACGAGCAGTACTTC. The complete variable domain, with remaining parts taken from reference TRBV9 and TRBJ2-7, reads DSGVTQTPKHLITATGQRVTLRCSPRSGDLSVYWYQQSLDQGLQFLIQYYNGEERAKGNILERFSAQQFPDLHSELNLSSLELGDSALYFCASSIAGGGVNEQYFGPGTRLTVT.

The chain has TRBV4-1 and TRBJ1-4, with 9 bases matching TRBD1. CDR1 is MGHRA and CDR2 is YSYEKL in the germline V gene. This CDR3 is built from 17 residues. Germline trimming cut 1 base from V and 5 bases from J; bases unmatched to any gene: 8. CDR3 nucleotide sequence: TGCGCCAGCAGCCAAGGGAGGACAGGGGACCCAAATGAAAAACTGTTTTTT. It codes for CASSQGRTGDPNEKLFF.

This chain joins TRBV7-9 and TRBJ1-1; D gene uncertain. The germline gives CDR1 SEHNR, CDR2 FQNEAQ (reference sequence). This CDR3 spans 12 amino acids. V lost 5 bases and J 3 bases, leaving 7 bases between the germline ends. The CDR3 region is CASSQLYTEAFF. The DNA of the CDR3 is TGTGCCAGCAGCCAGTTGTACACTGAAGCTTTCTTT.

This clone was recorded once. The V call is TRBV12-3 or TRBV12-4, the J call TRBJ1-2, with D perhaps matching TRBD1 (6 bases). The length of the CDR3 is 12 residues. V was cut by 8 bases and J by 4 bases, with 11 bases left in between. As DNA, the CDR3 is TGTGCCAGCGGACGAGGGGGCTATGGCTACACCTTC. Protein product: CASGRGGYGYTF.

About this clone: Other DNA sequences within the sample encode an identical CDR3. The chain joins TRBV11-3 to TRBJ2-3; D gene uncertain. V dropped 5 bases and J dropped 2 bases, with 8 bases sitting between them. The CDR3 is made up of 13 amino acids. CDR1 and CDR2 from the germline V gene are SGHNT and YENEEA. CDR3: CASSLGPTDTQYF. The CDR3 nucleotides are TGTGCCAGCAGCCTAGGGCCCACAGATACGCAGTATTTT.

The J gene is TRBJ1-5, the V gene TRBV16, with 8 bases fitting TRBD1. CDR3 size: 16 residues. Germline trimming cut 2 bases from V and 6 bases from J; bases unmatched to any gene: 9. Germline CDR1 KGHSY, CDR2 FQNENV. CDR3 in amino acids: CASSQTGQGNVQPQHF. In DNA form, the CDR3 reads TGTGCCAGCAGCCAAACAGGACAGGGTAATGTTCAGCCCCAGCATTTT. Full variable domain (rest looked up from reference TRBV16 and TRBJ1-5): GEEVAQTPKHLVRGEGQKAKLYCAPIKGHSYVFWYQQVLKNEFKFLISFQNENVFDETGMPKERFSAKCLPNSPCSLEIQATKLEDSAVYFCASSQTGQGNVQPQHFGDGTRLSIL.

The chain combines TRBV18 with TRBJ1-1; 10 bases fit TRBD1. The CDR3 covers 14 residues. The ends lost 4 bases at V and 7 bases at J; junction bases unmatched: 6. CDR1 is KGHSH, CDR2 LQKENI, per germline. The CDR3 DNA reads TGTGCCAGCTCACAACAGACAGGGGGCGTTGAAGCTTTCTTT. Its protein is CASSQQTGGVEAFF.